This T cell receptor (beta chain) was sequenced for a study of T cells in Graves' hyperthyroidism and ophthalmopathy. The source material, RNA transcripts, was used to amplify TCR beta CDR3 regions. The primer set for the first-round RT-PCR of the TCR CDR3 was HTBI. One entry per CDR3 protein, called by TCRdb with MiXCR from the multiplex PCR reads. The data show about 640,000 distinct CDR3 sequences, with around 21% seen just once and around a third held by the top ten. Study-level points and caveats: Most expanded thyroid clonotypes above 0.001 also appeared in blood.

A word on this clonotype: Antigen unknown.

Each ophthalmopathy patient scored at least 3 on the Clinical Activity Score and at least 4 on NOSPECS grade, with duration under 3 months. Sequencing input: blood. This TCR derives from a man aged 25-40 years with Graves' ophthalmopathy.

CDR3 in DNA: TGTGCCAGCAGTTACTCGGGGACAGGGAACACTGAAGCTTTCTTT. As protein: CASSYSGTGNTEAFF. The J gene is TRBJ1-1, the V gene TRBV6-5; TRBD1 agrees at 8 bases. V lost 0 bases and J lost 1; bases outside the gene matches: 1. This CDR3 is built from 15 residues. CDR1 is MNHEY, CDR2 SVGAGI, per germline.